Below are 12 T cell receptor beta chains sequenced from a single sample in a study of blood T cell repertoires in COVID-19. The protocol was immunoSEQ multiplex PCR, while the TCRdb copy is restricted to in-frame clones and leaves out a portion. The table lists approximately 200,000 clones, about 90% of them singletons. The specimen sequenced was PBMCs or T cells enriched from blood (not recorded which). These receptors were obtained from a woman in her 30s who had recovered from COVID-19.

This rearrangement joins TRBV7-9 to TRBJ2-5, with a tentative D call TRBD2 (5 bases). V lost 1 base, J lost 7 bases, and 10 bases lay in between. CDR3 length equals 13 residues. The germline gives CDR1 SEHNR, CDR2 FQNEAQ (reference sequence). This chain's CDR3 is CASSLEGRGTQYF. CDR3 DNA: TGTGCCAGCAGCTTAGAAGGTCGGGGGACCCAGTACTTC.

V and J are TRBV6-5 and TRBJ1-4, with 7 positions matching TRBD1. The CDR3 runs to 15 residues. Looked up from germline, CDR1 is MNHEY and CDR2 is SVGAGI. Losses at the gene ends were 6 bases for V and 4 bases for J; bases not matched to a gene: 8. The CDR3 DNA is TGTGCCAGCAGCCGGATAGGGACAGATAATGAAAAACTGTTTTTT. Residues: CASSRIGTDNEKLFF.

The CDR3: CASSLLAGDRYEQYF. The DNA for the CDR3 is TGTGCCAGCAGCTTACTAGCGGGAGATCGCTACGAGCAGTACTTC. V and J are TRBV7-9 and TRBJ2-7; TRBD2 matches 10 bases. The CDR3 contains 15 residues. CDR1 SEHNR and CDR2 FQNEAQ come from the germline V gene (reference sequence). J gave up 3 bases and V 2 bases, and 4 bases lay outside the gene matches.

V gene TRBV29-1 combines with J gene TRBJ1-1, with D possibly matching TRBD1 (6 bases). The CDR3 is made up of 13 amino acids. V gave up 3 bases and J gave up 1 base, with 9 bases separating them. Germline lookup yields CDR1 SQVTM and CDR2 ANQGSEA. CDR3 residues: CSVDRGRNTEAFF. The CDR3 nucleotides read TGCAGCGTTGACAGGGGTAGGAACACTGAAGCTTTCTTT.

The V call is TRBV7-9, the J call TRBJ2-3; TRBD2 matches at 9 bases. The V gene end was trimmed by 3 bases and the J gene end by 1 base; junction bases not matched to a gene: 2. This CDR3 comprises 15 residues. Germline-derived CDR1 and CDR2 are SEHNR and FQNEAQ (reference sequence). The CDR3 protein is CASSLTSGGTDTQYF. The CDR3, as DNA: TGTGCCAGCAGCTTGACTAGCGGCGGCACAGATACGCAGTATTTT.

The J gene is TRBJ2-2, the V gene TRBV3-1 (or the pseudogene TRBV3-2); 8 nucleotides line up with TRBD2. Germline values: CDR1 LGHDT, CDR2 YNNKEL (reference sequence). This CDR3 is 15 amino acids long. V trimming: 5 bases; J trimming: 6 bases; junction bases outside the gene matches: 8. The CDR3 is CASSSGGSPSGELFF. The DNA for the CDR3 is TGTGCCAGCAGCTCGGGGGGGAGTCCTTCCGGGGAGCTGTTTTTT.

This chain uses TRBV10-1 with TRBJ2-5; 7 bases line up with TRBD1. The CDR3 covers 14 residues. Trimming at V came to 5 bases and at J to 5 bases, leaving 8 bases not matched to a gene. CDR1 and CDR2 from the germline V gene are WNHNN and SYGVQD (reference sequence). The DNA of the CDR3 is TGCGCCAGCAGTCTGACAGGGCGAGGGGAGACCCAGTACTTC. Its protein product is CASSLTGRGETQYF.

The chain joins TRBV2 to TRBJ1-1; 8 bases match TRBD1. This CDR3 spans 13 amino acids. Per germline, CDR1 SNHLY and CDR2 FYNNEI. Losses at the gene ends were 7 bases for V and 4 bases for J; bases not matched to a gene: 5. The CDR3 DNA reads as TGTGCCAGCACCCTCGACAGGGGCACTGAAGCTTTCTTT. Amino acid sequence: CASTLDRGTEAFF.

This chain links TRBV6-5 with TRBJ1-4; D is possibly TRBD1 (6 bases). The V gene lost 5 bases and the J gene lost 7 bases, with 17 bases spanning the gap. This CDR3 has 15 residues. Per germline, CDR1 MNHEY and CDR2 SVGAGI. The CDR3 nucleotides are TGTGCCAGCAGTAGACGGACAGCCGATAGTGAAAAACTGTTTTTT. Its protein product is CASSRRTADSEKLFF.

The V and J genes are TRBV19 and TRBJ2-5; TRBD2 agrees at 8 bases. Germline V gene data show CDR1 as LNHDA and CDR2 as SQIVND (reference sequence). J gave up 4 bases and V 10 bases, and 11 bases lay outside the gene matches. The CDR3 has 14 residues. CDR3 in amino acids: CATSLRGGRETQYF. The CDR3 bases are TGTGCCACCTCTCTCCGGGGGGGGCGAGAGACCCAGTACTTC.

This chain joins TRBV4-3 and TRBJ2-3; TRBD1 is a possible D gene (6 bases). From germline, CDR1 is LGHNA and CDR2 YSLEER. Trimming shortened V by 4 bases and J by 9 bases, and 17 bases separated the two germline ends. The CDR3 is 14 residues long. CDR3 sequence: CASSPNLGGETQYF. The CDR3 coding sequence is TGCGCCAGCAGCCCAAACCTAGGGGGAGAGACGCAGTATTTT.

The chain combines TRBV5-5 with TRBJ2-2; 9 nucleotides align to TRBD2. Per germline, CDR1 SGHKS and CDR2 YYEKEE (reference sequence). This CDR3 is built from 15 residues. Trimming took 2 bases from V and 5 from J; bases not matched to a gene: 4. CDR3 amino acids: CASSFPSGTTGELFF. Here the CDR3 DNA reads TGTGCCAGCAGCTTTCCTAGCGGGACAACCGGGGAGCTGTTTTTT.